Below are 31 T cell receptor beta chains sequenced from a single sample in a study of cytomegalovirus exposure and HLA in healthy donors. PCR employed 60 Vbeta and 13 Jbeta primers. Some clones are missing from TCRdb's copy, which holds only in-frame ones; the method was immunoSEQ multiplex PCR. The repertoire holds approximately 210,000 clones, with over 75% as singletons. The sample comprised PBMCs. The receptors come from a male donor in good health and CMV-seronegative.

J is TRBJ2-2 and V is TRBV18; TRBD1 agrees at 11 bases. J was trimmed by 6 bases and V by 6 bases; bases with no gene match: 6. Germline V gene data show CDR1 as KGHSH and CDR2 as LQKENI. This CDR3 contains 15 residues. CDR3 loop: CASSPPGQGAGELFF. The CDR3 DNA is TGTGCCAGCTCGCCTCCGGGACAGGGGGCCGGGGAGCTGTTTTTT. Variable domain in full (rest from reference TRBV18 and TRBJ2-2): NAGVMQNPRHLVRRRGQEARLRCSPMKGHSHVYWYRQLPEEGLKFMVYLQKENIIDESGMPKERFSAEFPKEGPSILRIQQVVRGDSAAYFCASSPPGQGAGELFFGEGSRLTVL.

This clone occurred a few times. The J gene is TRBJ1-2, the V gene TRBV13, with D maybe TRBD1 (5 bases). V dropped 4 bases and J dropped 5 bases, with 14 bases sitting between them. The V gene's germline CDR1 is PRHDT and CDR2 FYEKMQ (reference sequence). The CDR3 has 14 residues. Written as DNA, the CDR3 is TGTGCCAGCAGCTCCAAGCGGGGCCCATATGGCTACACCTTC. It codes for CASSSKRGPYGYTF.

This sequence joins TRBV2 and TRBJ1-4, with 10 bases identical to TRBD1. The germline gives CDR1 SNHLY, CDR2 FYNNEI. With V trimmed by 5 bases and J by 0 bases, 6 bases remained unmatched. This CDR3 region has 17 residues. CDR3 loop: CASSSPGQGPTNEKLFF. The CDR3 DNA is TGTGCCAGCAGTTCTCCGGGACAGGGGCCAACTAATGAAAAACTGTTTTTT. The full variable domain, in which reference TRBV2 and TRBJ1-4 provide the parts outside the CDR3, is EPEVTQTPSHQVTQMGQEVILRCVPISNHLYFYWYRQILGQKVEFLVSFYNNEISEKSEIFDDQFSVERPDGSNFTLKIRSTKLEDSAMYFCASSSPGQGPTNEKLFFGSGTQLSVL.

This rearrangement joins TRBV5-1 to TRBJ2-2; tentative D call: TRBD2 (6 bases). Germline CDR1 SGHRS, CDR2 YFSETQ. V was trimmed by 1 base and J by 10 bases, leaving 11 bases between them. This CDR3 is 13 amino acids long. CDR3 nucleotide sequence: TGCGCCAGCAGCTTGCTGGGCGGGGAGGAGCTGTTTTTT. As protein: CASSLLGGEELFF.

The V and J genes are TRBV5-1 and TRBJ1-5; TRBD1 might be the D (5 bases). This CDR3 region has 15 residues. Trimming removed 3 bases at V and 5 bases at J, with 15 bases between. Per the germline V gene, CDR1 is SGHRS and CDR2 is YFSETQ. The CDR3 nucleotides are TGCGCCAGCAGCTGGGGGACTTTGGGAGATCAGCCCCAGCATTTT. Residues: CASSWGTLGDQPQHF.

The chain recombines TRBV28 with TRBJ1-5, with 9 bases identical to TRBD1. J was trimmed by 6 bases and V by 3 bases; bases with no gene match: 6. Germline V CDR1 and CDR2: MDHEN, SYDVKM. The CDR3 has 15 residues. The CDR3 nucleotides read TGTGCCAGCAGTTTGCCGACAGGGGGAGGTCAGCCCCAGCATTTT. Its translation is CASSLPTGGGQPQHF.

The rearrangement links TRBV28 to TRBJ2-3; D not resolved. CDR3 size: 13 residues. Germline values: CDR1 MDHEN, CDR2 SYDVKM. Trimming pared 5 bases from V and 2 bases from J, leaving 8 bases between. For the CDR3, the DNA is TGTGCCAGCAGTGGAGAGAACACAGATACGCAGTATTTT. The encoded protein is CASSGENTDTQYF.

The chain is built from TRBV7-9 and TRBJ2-1; 10 bases are shared with TRBD1. V was pared by 10 bases and J by 6 bases, with 12 bases of the junction left unmatched. The CDR3 is 15 amino acids. The germline V gene encodes CDR1 SEHNR and CDR2 FQNEAQ (reference sequence). In nucleotides, the CDR3 is TGTGCCATCGAGGGGGGGACAGGGGCCCTCAATGAGCAGTTCTTC. Translating gives CAIEGGTGALNEQFF.

The chain recombines TRBV27 with TRBJ2-1, with 8 bases aligning to TRBD2. The V segment lost 3 bases and the J segment 0 bases; nucleotides outside the gene matches: 1. The CDR3 has 15 residues. CDR1 and CDR2 from the germline V gene are MNHEY and SMNVEV (reference sequence). The DNA for the CDR3 is TGTGCCAGCAGTTTCCGGGGGGGCTCCTACAATGAGCAGTTCTTC. Translated, it gives CASSFRGGSYNEQFF.

V gene TRBV27 combines with J gene TRBJ2-7; D ambiguous. V was cut by 2 bases and J by 2 bases, with 10 bases left in between. CDR1 is MNHEY and CDR2 is SMNVEV in the germline V gene (reference sequence). CDR3 length: 14 residues. For the CDR3, the DNA is TGTGCCAGCAGTTTAGGTCCAGGCACCTACGAGCAGTACTTC. Amino acid sequence: CASSLGPGTYEQYF.

J is TRBJ2-1 and V is TRBV7-3; tentative D call: TRBD1 (5 bases). CDR1 SGHTA and CDR2 FQGTGA come from the germline V gene. The CDR3 consists of 15 residues. The V end was cut by 5 bases, the J end by 3 bases, with 14 bases between. The CDR3 coding sequence is TGTGCCAGCAGCCCCAGGACAAGAGTCTACAATGAGCAGTTCTTC. As protein: CASSPRTRVYNEQFF.

The J gene is TRBJ2-7, the V gene TRBV6-5, with 7 positions matching TRBD1. The CDR3 has 14 amino acids. The germline V gene has CDR1 MNHEY and CDR2 SVGAGI. J gave up 3 bases and V 4 bases, and 6 bases lay outside the gene matches. The CDR3: CASSSWTGLYEQYF. In DNA form, the CDR3 reads TGTGCCAGCAGTTCTTGGACAGGACTCTACGAGCAGTACTTC.

This sequence joins TRBV18 and TRBJ1-1; D is unresolved. CDR3 length equals 13 residues. V dropped 2 bases and J dropped 5 bases, with 9 bases sitting between them. Germline CDR1 is KGHSH and CDR2 is LQKENI. CDR3 amino acids: CASSPFGGTEAFF. The CDR3 nucleotides are TGTGCCAGCTCACCATTCGGAGGTACTGAAGCTTTCTTT.

J is TRBJ1-2 and V is TRBV7-2, with no clear D. Trimming shortened V by 4 bases and J by 1 base, and 16 bases separated the two germline ends. Germline V CDR1 and CDR2: SGHTA, FQGNSA. CDR3 length: 16 residues. The CDR3 DNA reads TGTGCCAGCAGCTACGACTCTTCAGCTCATAACTATGGCTACACCTTC. It is translated as CASSYDSSAHNYGYTF.

Notes on this clone: This specimen includes other DNA sequences encoding the same CDR3. The chain is built from TRBV7-9 and TRBJ1-6, with 8 bases fitting TRBD1. V was pared by 3 bases and J by 8 bases, with 6 bases of the junction left unmatched. Germline V gene sequence: CDR1 SEHNR, CDR2 FQNEAQ (reference sequence). CDR3 length: 15 amino acids. The CDR3 protein is CASSFRTGTDSPLHF. In DNA, the CDR3 is TGTGCCAGCAGCTTCCGGACAGGGACGGATTCACCCCTCCACTTT.

CDR3 amino acids: CASSTNRGRMDGAHGYTF. The CDR3 bases are TGTGCCAGCAGCACCAATCGTGGGCGGATGGATGGGGCGCATGGCTACACCTTC. V and J are TRBV7-9 and TRBJ1-2; weak D call: TRBD1 (5 bases). The germline CDR1 and CDR2 sequences are SEHNR and FQNEAQ (reference sequence). The CDR3 covers 18 residues. The V end was cut by 5 bases, the J end by 6 bases, with 28 bases between.

The chain is built from TRBV14 and TRBJ2-7; no firm D call. Germline CDR1 and CDR2: SGHDN and FVKESK. The CDR3 is made up of 13 amino acids. Trimming cost V 1 base and J 6 bases, with 10 bases left between them. The CDR3 DNA reads TGTGCCAGCAGCCAAGTGGGCCCAGTCGAGCAGTACTTC. It is translated as CASSQVGPVEQYF.

V gene TRBV5-4 combines with J gene TRBJ1-1; 8 nucleotides agree with TRBD1. V trimming: 4 bases; J trimming: 2 bases; junction bases outside the gene matches: 7. The CDR3 runs to 15 residues. Germline V gene lookup returns CDR1 SGHNT and CDR2 YYREEE (reference sequence). This CDR3 is CASSDAGQDNTEAFF. The CDR3, as DNA: TGTGCCAGCAGCGACGCGGGACAGGATAACACTGAAGCTTTCTTT.

V gene TRBV29-1 combines with J gene TRBJ1-1, with no clear D. From germline, CDR1 is SQVTM and CDR2 ANQGSEA. The CDR3 extends over 13 amino acids. Trimming stripped 3 bases from V and 0 bases from J, with 8 bases between. This CDR3 is CSVDWAMNTEAFF. CDR3 in DNA: TGCAGCGTTGATTGGGCCATGAACACTGAAGCTTTCTTT.

This chain joins TRBV7-2 and TRBJ1-2, with D possibly TRBD1 on 6 matching bases. V was clipped by 7 bases and J by 4 bases, with 25 bases between them. The CDR3 runs to 17 residues. Per the germline V gene, CDR1 is SGHTA and CDR2 is FQGNSA. The DNA of the CDR3 is TGTGCCAGCACCCCCGGCCGGGGCAGGGGAGAGAGCTATGGCTACACCTTC. Its protein is CASTPGRGRGESYGYTF. Using reference TRBV7-2 and TRBJ1-2 for the parts outside the CDR3, the full variable domain is GAGVSQSPSNKVTEKGKDVELRCDPISGHTALYWYRQSLGQGLEFLIYFQGNSAPDKSGLPSDRFSAERTGGSVSTLTIQRTQQEDSAVYLCASTPGRGRGESYGYTFGSGTRLTVV.

The chain carries TRBV13 and TRBJ2-7; D gene unclear. Germline V gene sequence: CDR1 PRHDT, CDR2 FYEKMQ (reference sequence). The CDR3 is 11 amino acids. V lost 5 bases to trimming and J lost 3 bases, with 5 bases between them. CDR3 sequence (DNA): TGTGCCAGCAGCCTACTCTACGAGCAGTACTTC. Its translation: CASSLLYEQYF.

This clone has just a few counts. The V gene is TRBV4-2, the J gene TRBJ1-1; TRBD1 is a possible D gene (6 bases). Trimming removed 6 bases at V and 1 base at J, with 12 bases between. The CDR3 contains 14 residues. Germline V lookup: CDR1 LGHNA, CDR2 YNFKEQ. CDR3 nucleotide sequence: TGTGCCAGCAGTCTGGTGACAGGGAACACTGAAGCTTTCTTT. Translated: CASSLVTGNTEAFF.

The rearrangement links TRBV25-1 to TRBJ2-1; 11 bases fit TRBD2. V dropped 6 bases and J dropped 2; count of bases not matched to a gene: 9. Germline assignment: CDR1 MGHDK and CDR2 SYGVNS. CDR3 length: 17 residues. CDR3 DNA sequence: TGTGCCAGCAGCCCCAGGTTGGGACTAGCGGCCTACAATGAGCAGTTCTTC. Amino acids: CASSPRLGLAAYNEQFF.

This clone has a handful of counts. The chain links TRBV7-2 to TRBJ1-2; D uncertain. Germline CDR1 reads SGHTA; CDR2 reads FQGNSA. Trimming stripped 2 bases from V and 6 bases from J, with 7 bases between. The CDR3 loop spans 12 amino acids. The CDR3 DNA is TGTGCCAGCAGCTTATCTCGTCATGGCTACACCTTC. This gives the protein CASSLSRHGYTF.

V usage is TRBV7-8 and J usage is TRBJ2-3; D is perhaps TRBD2 (6 bases). V was trimmed by 4 bases and J by 3 bases, leaving 20 bases between them. The germline V gene has CDR1 SGHVS and CDR2 FQNEAQ. This CDR3 has 17 residues. This CDR3 is CASSSRVRDEGTDTQYF. CDR3 coding DNA: TGTGCCAGCAGCTCCCGGGTGCGGGACGAAGGGACAGATACGCAGTATTTT. Together with reference TRBV7-8 and TRBJ2-3, the CDR3 gives the full variable domain: GAGVSQSPRYKVAKRGQDVALRCDPISGHVSLFWYQQALGQGPEFLTYFQNEAQLDKSGLPSDRFFAERPEGSVSTLKIQRTQQEDSAVYLCASSSRVRDEGTDTQYFGPGTRLTVL.

The CDR3 sequence: CASSYLNRDRDALHF. CDR3 sequence (DNA): TGTGCCAGCAGTTACCTCAACCGGGACAGGGATGCCCTCCACTTT. The chain joins TRBV6-5 to TRBJ1-6, with 9 bases identical to TRBD1. CDR1 is MNHEY, CDR2 SVGAGI, per germline. The CDR3 is 15 amino acids. V was pared by 2 bases and J by 14 bases, with 10 bases of the junction left unmatched.

The chain uses TRBV19 and TRBJ2-2, with D possibly matching TRBD2 (7 bases). The CDR3 extends over 14 amino acids. Germline values: CDR1 LNHDA, CDR2 SQIVND (reference sequence). V was cut by 8 bases and J by 2 bases, with 12 bases left in between. The CDR3 reads CASGTGGNTGELFF. The DNA for the CDR3 is TGTGCCAGTGGCACGGGGGGCAACACCGGGGAGCTGTTTTTT. Variable domain in full (rest from reference TRBV19 and TRBJ2-2): DGGITQSPKYLFRKEGQNVTLSCEQNLNHDAMYWYRQDPGQGLRLIYYSQIVNDFQKGDIAEGYSVSREKKESFPLTVTSAQKNPTAFYLCASGTGGNTGELFFGEGSRLTVL.

The rearrangement joins TRBV11-1 to TRBJ2-4; D is perhaps TRBD1 (5 bases). The CDR3 has 14 amino acids. Per germline, CDR1 SGHAT and CDR2 FQDESV (reference sequence). Deletions cut 2 bases from V and 4 bases from J, with 9 bases between. The CDR3 sequence: CASSLIDSKNIQYF. The CDR3 DNA reads as TGTGCCAGCAGCTTAATCGACAGTAAAAACATTCAGTACTTC.

This sequence joins TRBV7-9 and TRBJ2-1; TRBD1 agrees at 8 bases. Trimming at V came to 6 bases and at J to 6 bases, leaving 4 bases not matched to a gene. The CDR3 has 13 amino acids. CDR1 and CDR2 (germline): SEHNR, FQNEAQ (reference sequence). In DNA, the CDR3 is TGTGCCAGCAGTCGCACAGGGGGCAATGAGCAGTTCTTC. This translates into CASSRTGGNEQFF.

This clone was counted between two and nine times. A junction end diverges from the germline sequence, so it may reflect a read error. V gene TRBV5-5 combines with J gene TRBJ2-7, with 9 bases aligning to TRBD2. There are 16 residues in the CDR3. Germline V lookup: CDR1 SGHKS, CDR2 YYEKEE (reference sequence). Here the CDR3 reads CASSPARSGGFDEQYF. The CDR3 nucleotides read TGCGCCAGCAGCCCAGCGAGGAGCGGGGGGTTCGACGAGCAGTACTTC.

The gene calls are TRBV6-5 and TRBJ2-1; 7 nucleotides agree with TRBD1. This CDR3 is built from 14 residues. Germline assignment: CDR1 MNHEY and CDR2 SVGAGI. After removal of 5 bases from V and 4 bases from J, the junction contained 5 bases not matched to a gene. The CDR3 DNA sequence: TGTGCCAGCAGTGGGACAGTTTCTTACAATGAGCAGTTCTTC. Amino acids: CASSGTVSYNEQFF.